A single T cell receptor beta chain is shown here with its context. The germline V gene encodes CDR1 SGDLS and CDR2 YYNGEE. This CDR3 contains 17 residues. V lost 3 bases to trimming and J lost 3 bases; unmatched junction nucleotides: 12. The data were obtained in a study of T cell changes during pregnancy in multiple sclerosis. Sequencing used immunoSEQ multiplex PCR; TCRdb keeps in-frame clones, though not all of them. This sample carries about 59,000 clones, about 95% of them seen once, and the ten largest clones take over 2%. The chain recombines TRBV9 with TRBJ2-7; TRBD2 agrees at 10 bases. Here the sequenced sample was CD8+ T cells from peripheral blood mononuclear cells, taken after pregnancy. This sequence originates from a female donor with multiple sclerosis, enrolled in a pregnancy study. The CDR3 DNA reads as TGTGCCAGCAGCGAGGGGGATGGACTAGCGGCCTACTACGAGCAGTACTTC. As protein: CASSEGDGLAAYYEQYF.